These 28 T cell receptor beta chains share one sample of origin, sequenced in a study of beta chain features in type 1 diabetes. The study, taken as a whole, reports: Across all four CD4+ subsets, people with type 1 diabetes showed modestly shorter TCRB CDR3s.

Every isolated RNA sample was fully reverse transcribed, so sequencing captured expressed TCRB transcripts. Only in-frame clones appear in the TCRdb table, and some are missing; sequencing was by immunoSEQ multiplex PCR. The sample holds about 68,000 clones, about 48% seen once. Antigen specificity for these receptors is unknown. Sequencing was carried out using central memory CD4+ T cells from blood. Every receptor here comes from a man aged 25-45 years with type 1 diabetes.

V and J are TRBV10-3 and TRBJ1-1, with 7 bases lining up with TRBD1. CDR3 length equals 14 residues. The germline V gene encodes CDR1 ENHRY and CDR2 SYGVKD. V was pared by 6 bases and J by 0 bases, with 4 bases of the junction left unmatched. The CDR3 is CAISQGQLNTEAFF. CDR3 bases: TGTGCCATCAGCCAGGGACAGTTGAACACTGAAGCTTTCTTT.

The V and J genes are TRBV5-1 and TRBJ1-1; 7 bases map to TRBD1. This CDR3 comprises 14 residues. From germline, CDR1 is SGHRS and CDR2 YFSETQ. J gave up 4 bases and V 5 bases, and 8 bases lay outside the gene matches. The CDR3: CASSWTGEVTEAFF. DNA of the CDR3: TGCGCCAGCAGTTGGACAGGCGAGGTCACTGAAGCTTTCTTT.

As to this clone: This specimen includes other DNA sequences encoding the same CDR3. The CDR3 sequence: CASSLGGGETQYF. In DNA form, the CDR3 reads TGCGCCAGCAGCTTGGGCGGTGGGGAGACCCAGTACTTC. The chain uses TRBV5-1 and TRBJ2-5, with D unresolved. Trimming left V 0 bases short and J 5 bases short, with 8 bases between. Germline assignment: CDR1 SGHRS and CDR2 YFSETQ. This CDR3 region has 13 residues.

This chain links TRBV4-2 with TRBJ2-2; 9 bases line up with TRBD2. Germline loops: CDR1 LGHNA, CDR2 YNFKEQ. This CDR3 has 16 residues. J was trimmed by 6 bases and V by 0 bases; bases with no gene match: 5. The CDR3 loop reads CASSQEIGGRAGELFF. The CDR3 DNA follows: TGTGCCAGCAGCCAAGAAATAGGCGGGAGGGCCGGGGAGCTGTTTTTT.

The genes are TRBV2 and TRBJ1-1; TRBD1 aligns across 8 bases. J gave up 0 bases and V 6 bases, and 6 bases lay outside the gene matches. CDR3 length: 15 residues. Germline values: CDR1 SNHLY, CDR2 FYNNEI. The CDR3 coding sequence is TGTGCCAGCAGGGAACAGACAGGGGTGAACACTGAAGCTTTCTTT. Translating it yields CASREQTGVNTEAFF.

This chain connects TRBV2 to TRBJ2-7; D not resolved. Germline assignment: CDR1 SNHLY and CDR2 FYNNEI. V gave up 2 bases and J gave up 3 bases, with 5 bases separating them. This CDR3 region has 12 residues. The CDR3, as DNA: TGTGCCAGCAGTGAATTTAGCTACGAGCAGTACTTC. Translation: CASSEFSYEQYF.

This clone was recorded only once. The chain has TRBV10-3 and TRBJ1-5; D not certain. The CDR3 runs 14 residues. The V gene lost 5 bases and the J gene lost 7 bases, with 15 bases spanning the gap. Germline CDR1 and CDR2: ENHRY and SYGVKD. The CDR3 DNA is TGTGCCATCAGTCCAGGCAGAGTGGGCCAGCCCCAGCATTTT. This codes for CAISPGRVGQPQHF.

The rearrangement links TRBV7-9 to TRBJ2-5; D may be TRBD2 (5 bases). The CDR3 consists of 14 residues. V lost 5 bases, J lost 4 bases, and 14 bases lay in between. Germline CDR1 SEHNR, CDR2 FQNEAQ (reference sequence). The CDR3 sequence is CASSASFEGETQYF. CDR3 DNA sequence: TGTGCCAGCAGCGCATCGTTTGAGGGAGAGACCCAGTACTTC. Drawing the rest from reference TRBV7-9 and TRBJ2-5, the complete variable domain is DTGVSQNPRHKITKRGQNVTFRCDPISEHNRLYWYRQTLGQGPEFLTYFQNEAQLEKSRLLSDRFSAERPKGSFSTLEIQRTEQGDSAMYLCASSASFEGETQYFGPGTRLLVL.

The rearrangement joins TRBV11-2 to TRBJ2-1; D ambiguous. V was shortened by 0 bases and J by 7 bases, with 10 bases between the two germline ends. The CDR3 covers 14 residues. CDR1 SGHAT and CDR2 FQNNGV come from the germline V gene. CDR3 nucleotides: TGTGCCAGCAGCTTAGATACTATAACTAATGAGCAGTTCTTC. Its translation: CASSLDTITNEQFF.

The V gene is TRBV6-5, the J gene TRBJ1-2, with 7 bases aligning to TRBD1. Per the germline V gene, CDR1 is MNHEY and CDR2 is SVGAGI. J was trimmed by 4 bases and V by 2 bases; bases with no gene match: 7. The CDR3 is 15 amino acids. CDR3 protein: CASSYEGAGGYGYTF. CDR3 in DNA: TGTGCCAGCAGTTACGAGGGGGCCGGAGGCTATGGCTACACCTTC.

J is TRBJ2-6 and V is TRBV29-1; the match to TRBD1 covers 9 bases. J was trimmed by 2 bases and V by 6 bases; bases with no gene match: 5. The CDR3 runs 15 residues. Germline assignment: CDR1 SQVTM and CDR2 ANQGSEA. The CDR3 nucleotides are TGCAGCGTGCGGGACAGGGCAACTGGGGCCAACGTCCTGACTTTC. It codes for CSVRDRATGANVLTF. The whole variable domain, remainder taken from reference TRBV29-1 and TRBJ2-6, is SAVISQKPSRDICQRGTSLTIQCQVDSQVTMMFWYRQQPGQSLTLIATANQGSEATYESGFVIDKFPISRPNLTFSTLTVSNMSPEDSSIYLCSVRDRATGANVLTFGAGSRLTVL.

This clone was seen ten or more times. The gene calls are TRBV14 and TRBJ2-1; a weak D match, TRBD1 (5 bases). This CDR3 is built from 14 residues. Germline loops: CDR1 SGHDN, CDR2 FVKESK. V lost 4 bases to trimming and J lost 1 base, with 8 bases between them. In DNA form, the CDR3 reads TGTGCCAGCAGCCGACAGTCATCCTACAATGAGCAGTTCTTC. Protein product: CASSRQSSYNEQFF.

This clone was detected a few times. The rearrangement uses TRBV7-9 and TRBJ1-2; possibly TRBD1 for D (6 bases). The ends were cut back, 2 bases at V and 6 bases at J, with 16 bases in the middle. In germline, CDR1 is SEHNR, CDR2 FQNEAQ (reference sequence). The CDR3 extends over 15 amino acids. The CDR3 nucleotides read TGTGCCAGCAGCTTATACCGAACAGGGTCAGATGGCTACACCTTC. Translating gives CASSLYRTGSDGYTF.

The chain recombines TRBV19 with TRBJ2-7; 11 nucleotides agree with TRBD2. From germline, CDR1 is LNHDA and CDR2 SQIVND (reference sequence). V shed 3 bases and J 7 bases; nucleotides not matched to a gene: 8. This CDR3 is built from 15 residues. The CDR3 region has the DNA TGTGCCAGTAGTATGGGGACTAGCGGACCGGGTGAGCAGTACTTC. Its translation: CASSMGTSGPGEQYF.

This clone was seen more than once but under ten times. This rearrangement joins TRBV19 to TRBJ1-2; 8 nucleotides line up with TRBD1. CDR3 length: 12 residues. Germline V gene data show CDR1 as LNHDA and CDR2 as SQIVND (reference sequence). The ends lost 10 bases at V and 3 bases at J; junction bases unmatched: 4. The CDR3 here is CATSTGDYGYTF. CDR3 nucleotides: TGTGCCACCTCGACAGGGGACTATGGCTACACCTTC. Filled out from reference TRBV19 and TRBJ1-2, the complete variable domain reads DGGITQSPKYLFRKEGQNVTLSCEQNLNHDAMYWYRQDPGQGLRLIYYSQIVNDFQKGDIAEGYSVSREKKESFPLTVTSAQKNPTAFYLCATSTGDYGYTFGSGTRLTVV.

DNA of the CDR3: TGTGCCAGCAGAATTACGGGACTGAACGAGCAGTACTTC. Protein sequence: CASRITGLNEQYF. This chain links TRBV2 with TRBJ2-7; a possible D gene is TRBD2 (6 bases). The germline gives CDR1 SNHLY, CDR2 FYNNEI. V gave up 6 bases and J gave up 5 bases, with 14 bases separating them. The CDR3 contains 13 residues.

The chain recombines TRBV7-9 with TRBJ1-2; TRBD1 aligns across 7 bases. Germline V gene lookup returns CDR1 SEHNR and CDR2 FQNEAQ (reference sequence). After removal of 3 bases from V and 5 bases from J, the junction contained 3 bases not matched to a gene. This CDR3 has 13 amino acids. CDR3 sequence reads: CASSLGQSYGYTF. Written as DNA, the CDR3 is TGTGCCAGCAGCTTGGGACAGTCTTATGGCTACACCTTC.

In DNA form, the CDR3 reads TGTGCCAGCAGCCCGCGGAACCAAGAGACCCAGTACTTC. Translation gives CASSPRNQETQYF. The chain carries TRBV11-2 and TRBJ2-5, with D unclear. CDR3 length equals 13 residues. V lost 5 bases, J lost 0 bases, and 7 bases lay in between. Germline V gives CDR1 SGHAT, CDR2 FQNNGV.

This clone was seen a handful of times. The chain links TRBV5-6 to TRBJ2-7; D perhaps matches TRBD2 (6 bases). Germline V CDR1 and CDR2: SGHDT, YYEEEE. Trimming took 4 bases from V and 0 from J, leaving 14 bases between them. The CDR3 has 15 amino acids. Here the CDR3 reads CASSVLASSSYEQYF. Here the CDR3 DNA reads TGTGCCAGCAGCGTTCTAGCGTCCAGCTCCTACGAGCAGTACTTC.

The rearrangement links TRBV19 to TRBJ1-4, with 8 bases lining up with TRBD1. V lost 4 bases and J lost 4; bases outside the gene matches: 11. This CDR3 contains 17 residues. Germline CDR1 is LNHDA and CDR2 is SQIVND (reference sequence). The CDR3 here is CASSTGGASSFNEKLFF. The CDR3 DNA is TGTGCCAGTAGTACAGGGGGCGCCTCGTCATTTAATGAAAAACTGTTTTTT.

This clone has just a few counts. The CDR3 DNA is TGTGCCAGTAGCGGGACAGGGGAACAGCCCCAGCATTTT. Residues: CASSGTGEQPQHF. The V and J genes are TRBV19 and TRBJ1-5; the match to TRBD1 covers 10 bases. J was trimmed by 7 bases and V by 6 bases; bases with no gene match: 3. This CDR3 region has 13 residues. Per the germline V gene, CDR1 is LNHDA and CDR2 is SQIVND (reference sequence).

The chain is built from TRBV2 and TRBJ2-1, with 10 bases matching TRBD2. Germline CDR1 SNHLY, CDR2 FYNNEI. The length of the CDR3 is 15 residues. Trimming cost V 6 bases and J 4 bases; bases outside gene matches: 6. Here the CDR3 reads CASRVLAGAYNEQFF. CDR3 nucleotides: TGTGCCAGCAGGGTTCTAGCGGGGGCATACAATGAGCAGTTCTTC.

The J gene is TRBJ1-4, the V gene TRBV10-3; 8 bases map to TRBD1. With 9 bases clipped from V and 4 bases from J, the junction kept 4 bases outside the gene matches. The V gene's germline CDR1 is ENHRY and CDR2 SYGVKD. This CDR3 has 13 amino acids. As DNA, the CDR3 is TGTGCCATGTCGACAGGGGTTAATGAAAAACTGTTTTTT. The encoded protein is CAMSTGVNEKLFF.

V gene TRBV29-1 combines with J gene TRBJ2-3; 13 bases map to TRBD2. CDR3 length equals 17 residues. The germline gives CDR1 SQVTM, CDR2 ANQGSEA. Germline trimming cut 5 bases from V and 3 bases from J; bases unmatched to any gene: 11. CDR3 residues: CSVKGTSGKGRTDTQYF. The CDR3 DNA reads TGCAGCGTTAAGGGGACTAGCGGGAAGGGGAGGACAGATACGCAGTATTTT.

The V gene is TRBV19, the J gene TRBJ2-4, with D possibly matching TRBD1 (6 bases). Trimming left V 5 bases short and J 6 bases short, with 11 bases between. The V gene's germline CDR1 is LNHDA and CDR2 SQIVND (reference sequence). The CDR3 sequence is 13 residues long. CDR3 nucleotides: TGTGCCAGTAGTGCGGACAGTCGAAACATTCAGTACTTC. Translation: CASSADSRNIQYF. The variable domain in full, completed from reference TRBV19 and TRBJ2-4, reads DGGITQSPKYLFRKEGQNVTLSCEQNLNHDAMYWYRQDPGQGLRLIYYSQIVNDFQKGDIAEGYSVSREKKESFPLTVTSAQKNPTAFYLCASSADSRNIQYFGAGTRLSVL.

V gene TRBV11-3 combines with J gene TRBJ2-7, with 11 bases identical to TRBD1. Germline CDR1 reads SGHNT; CDR2 reads YENEEA. This CDR3 spans 15 amino acids. V lost 3 bases, J lost 2 bases, and 3 bases stayed unmatched. The DNA for the CDR3 is TGTGCCAGCAGCTTGGGACAGGGGGTAGCCTACGAGCAGTACTTC. Translation gives CASSLGQGVAYEQYF.

Only a few counts were recorded for this clone. The chain recombines TRBV13 with TRBJ2-7; D may be TRBD1 (6 bases). The V gene lost 5 bases and the J gene lost 1 base, with 15 bases spanning the gap. The CDR3 runs to 15 residues. Germline lookup yields CDR1 PRHDT and CDR2 FYEKMQ (reference sequence). CDR3 nucleotide sequence: TGTGCCAGCAGCCCTAGTGGGGGCCCATCCTACGAGCAGTACTTC. This gives the protein CASSPSGGPSYEQYF.

This clone occurred once. V usage is TRBV28 and J usage is TRBJ1-2; no definite D call. V lost 7 bases to trimming and J lost 6 bases, with 15 bases between them. Germline CDR1 reads MDHEN; CDR2 reads SYDVKM. The CDR3 sequence is 13 residues long. This chain's CDR3 is CASTLTKSDGYTF. CDR3 sequence (DNA): TGTGCCAGCACCCTCACCAAATCGGATGGCTACACCTTC.